Each of the 28 T cell receptor beta chains below was sequenced from the same sample in a study of PD-1 blockade in classical Hodgkin lymphoma. Each patient experienced a relapse that followed autologous stem cell transplantation, and brentuximab vedotin exposure varied. Produced via immunoSEQ multiplex PCR; TCRdb's table is partial and in-frame only. The repertoire includes about 85,000 clones, about 93% of them detected once, and about 2.7% sits in the top ten. The sample consisted of peripheral blood mononuclear cells (PBMCs), taken before the second cycle of nivolumab. These receptors all come from a human donor with classical Hodgkin lymphoma.

This clone was detected once. The chain carries TRBV5-4 and TRBJ2-7; possible D gene TRBD1, 6 bases. This CDR3 is 14 amino acids long. V was pared by 0 bases and J by 3 bases, with 10 bases between. Germline CDR1 SGHNT, CDR2 YYREEE (reference sequence). The CDR3 loop is CASSLAGVLYEQYF. The CDR3 DNA reads TGTGCCAGCAGCTTGGCAGGGGTCCTCTACGAGCAGTACTTC.

In its sample, this clone was seen a few times. The V gene is TRBV6-1, the J gene TRBJ1-1; D is ambiguous. V lost 6 bases, J lost 1 base, and 3 bases lay in between. CDR1 is MNHNS and CDR2 is SASEGT in the germline V gene. The CDR3 runs to 11 residues. The CDR3 loop is CASRKNTEAFF. Here the CDR3 DNA reads TGTGCCAGCAGGAAGAACACTGAAGCTTTCTTT.

The chain links TRBV5-6 to TRBJ1-2; 7 positions match TRBD1. The ends lost 4 bases at V and 8 bases at J; junction bases unmatched: 11. This CDR3 has 14 residues. Germline-derived CDR1 and CDR2 are SGHDT and YYEEEE. The CDR3 protein is CASSLWTGPRGYTF. DNA for the CDR3: TGTGCCAGCAGCCTCTGGACAGGACCGAGGGGCTACACCTTC.

The chain couples TRBV6-5 to TRBJ1-1; D not certain. Germline V gene sequence: CDR1 MNHEY, CDR2 SVGAGI. Trimming shortened V by 8 bases and J by 5 bases, and 12 bases separated the two germline ends. This CDR3 has 12 residues. In nucleotides, the CDR3 is TGTGCCAGCCGGAGGAGGGTAACTGAAGCTTTCTTT. This sequence encodes CASRRRVTEAFF.

This clone was counted only a few times. The rearrangement uses TRBV28 and TRBJ1-5, with no clear D. This CDR3 contains 11 residues. In germline, CDR1 is MDHEN, CDR2 SYDVKM. V was trimmed by 2 bases and J by 6 bases, leaving 2 bases between them. The CDR3 is CASSLRQPQHF. The CDR3 DNA reads TGTGCCAGCAGTTTACGTCAGCCCCAGCATTTT.

CDR3: CASSLSERGYNEQFF. The CDR3 coding sequence is TGTGCCAGCAGTTTATCGGAGAGGGGATACAATGAGCAGTTCTTC. The chain carries TRBV27 and TRBJ2-1; D assignment may be TRBD1 or TRBD2 (5 bases each). The CDR3 sequence is 15 residues long. V shed 0 bases and J shed 4 bases, with 10 bases lying between them. Germline CDR1 reads MNHEY; CDR2 reads SMNVEV (reference sequence).

J is TRBJ1-1 and V is TRBV7-8; D perhaps matches TRBD1 (5 bases). Germline V lookup: CDR1 SGHVS, CDR2 FQNEAQ. The CDR3 consists of 14 residues. V lost 0 bases, J lost 4 bases, and 9 bases lay in between. CDR3 sequence reads: CASSLAQGFTEAFF. As DNA, the CDR3 is TGTGCCAGCAGCTTAGCGCAGGGATTCACTGAAGCTTTCTTT.

The chain recombines TRBV5-4 with TRBJ2-5; maybe TRBD2 (6 bases). This CDR3 is built from 15 residues. V gave up 1 base and J gave up 4 bases, with 14 bases separating them. Germline V gene sequence: CDR1 SGHNT, CDR2 YYREEE (reference sequence). This CDR3 is CASSLNPGVGETQYF. The CDR3, as DNA: TGTGCCAGCAGCTTGAACCCGGGAGTGGGAGAGACCCAGTACTTC.

The gene calls are TRBV4-1 and TRBJ1-1, with D possibly TRBD1 on 6 matching bases. Germline V gene sequence: CDR1 MGHRA, CDR2 YSYEKL. CDR3 length: 13 residues. The germline V and J ends were trimmed by 4 bases and 7 bases, with 13 bases remaining between them. CDR3 loop: CASSPSDRYEAFF. CDR3 coding DNA: TGCGCCAGCAGCCCCTCGGACAGATATGAAGCTTTCTTT.

The CDR3 spells CSVERDGTDTQYF. CDR3 sequence (DNA): TGCAGCGTTGAAAGGGACGGCACAGATACGCAGTATTTT. The chain has TRBV29-1 and TRBJ2-3; TRBD1 or TRBD2 may be the D gene (5 bases each). The ends were cut back, 2 bases at V and 1 base at J, with 7 bases in the middle. The V gene's germline CDR1 is SQVTM and CDR2 ANQGSEA. The CDR3 has 13 amino acids.

V and J are TRBV30 and TRBJ2-7; possibly TRBD2 for D (6 bases). This CDR3 is 17 amino acids long. The V gene's germline CDR1 is GTSNPN and CDR2 SVGIG (reference sequence). With 1 base removed from V and 0 bases from J, the gap between germline ends came to 19 bases. The CDR3 DNA reads TGTGCCTGGAGTGCCGGGCCCCTCGGGGGAAGCTCCTACGAGCAGTACTTC. It codes for CAWSAGPLGGSSYEQYF.

The rearrangement uses TRBV28 and TRBJ2-7; D ambiguous. V was pared by 7 bases and J by 3 bases, with 13 bases between. The CDR3 runs to 13 residues. Germline loops: CDR1 MDHEN, CDR2 SYDVKM. The CDR3, as DNA: TGTGCCAGCACTCCTACTGTACACTACGAGCAGTACTTC. Translated, it gives CASTPTVHYEQYF.

The rearrangement joins TRBV4-1 to TRBJ2-3, with D uncertain. V dropped 1 base and J dropped 4 bases, with 9 bases sitting between them. Germline V CDR1 and CDR2: MGHRA, YSYEKL. The CDR3 loop spans 14 amino acids. CDR3 region: CASSQALSPDTQYF. The CDR3 DNA reads TGCGCCAGCAGCCAAGCCCTAAGTCCAGATACGCAGTATTTT.

The chain has TRBV6-5 and TRBJ1-5; D gene unclear. The V and J ends lost 5 bases and 3 bases respectively, with 8 bases between them. The CDR3 is made up of 13 amino acids. Germline assignment: CDR1 MNHEY and CDR2 SVGAGI. The CDR3 bases are TGTGCCAGCAGTCAACGGGTCAATCAGCCCCAGCATTTT. Protein sequence: CASSQRVNQPQHF.

The J gene is TRBJ2-5, the V gene TRBV9, with D unresolved. The CDR3 is made up of 12 amino acids. The germline gives CDR1 SGDLS, CDR2 YYNGEE. Trimming removed 4 bases from V and 5 bases from J, with 9 bases in between. CDR3 DNA sequence: TGTGCCAGCAGCCGCTACCGGGAGACCCAGTACTTC. Residues: CASSRYRETQYF.

This clone came up once. The chain uses TRBV5-5 and TRBJ1-3; D remains unclear. The length of the CDR3 is 14 residues. V shed 1 base and J shed 0 bases, with 5 bases lying between them. Germline values: CDR1 SGHKS, CDR2 YYEKEE (reference sequence). CDR3 region: CASSLQSSGNTIYF. The DNA of the CDR3 is TGTGCCAGCAGCTTGCAAAGCTCTGGAAACACCATATATTTT. Full variable domain (rest looked up from reference TRBV5-5 and TRBJ1-3): DAGVTQSPTHLIKTRGQQVTLRCSPISGHKSVSWYQQVLGQGPQFIFQYYEKEERGRGNFPDRFSARQFPNYSSELNVNALLLGDSALYLCASSLQSSGNTIYFGEGSWLTVV.

This clone was picked up a small number of times. The J gene is TRBJ2-3, the V gene TRBV7-2; 11 bases are shared with TRBD2. V lost 4 bases and J lost 9; bases outside the gene matches: 9. The CDR3 has 15 amino acids. Germline V gene sequence: CDR1 SGHTA, CDR2 FQGNSA. CDR3 protein: CASSYTGTSGSTQYF. The CDR3 bases are TGTGCCAGCAGCTACACCGGGACTAGCGGCAGCACGCAGTATTTT.

The V call is TRBV5-6, the J call TRBJ2-2, with 12 bases that match TRBD1. The germline V gene has CDR1 SGHDT and CDR2 YYEEEE. V trimming: 1 base; J trimming: 4 bases; junction bases outside the gene matches: 8. The CDR3 has 18 residues. The CDR3 region is CASSLWDRGRRGTGELFF. The CDR3 coding sequence is TGTGCCAGCAGCTTGTGGGACAGGGGGCGCCGAGGCACCGGGGAGCTGTTTTTT.

In this sample, this clone turned up a few times. This rearrangement joins TRBV2 to TRBJ1-2; D remains ambiguous. The CDR3 spans 15 residues. The germline gives CDR1 SNHLY, CDR2 FYNNEI. Trimming pared 5 bases from V and 2 bases from J, leaving 15 bases between. The CDR3 spells CASSPWTVANYGYTF. CDR3 nucleotides: TGTGCCAGCAGTCCCTGGACCGTAGCGAACTATGGCTACACCTTC.

V is TRBV7-2 and J is TRBJ1-5; D remains unclear. There are 13 residues in the CDR3. Per the germline V gene, CDR1 is SGHTA and CDR2 is FQGNSA. V was clipped by 5 bases and J by 7 bases, with 12 bases between them. The CDR3 DNA follows: TGTGCCAGCAGCAAGGCAGTCAGGCAGCCCCAGCATTTT. Amino acid sequence: CASSKAVRQPQHF.

The gene calls are TRBV25-1 and TRBJ2-3; D is ambiguous. Germline CDR1 is MGHDK and CDR2 is SYGVNS. V lost 2 bases and J lost 3, with 3 bases in between. The CDR3 consists of 12 residues. In DNA, the CDR3 is TGTGCCAGCAGTGAAAGGACAGATACGCAGTATTTT. The encoded protein is CASSERTDTQYF.

The chain has TRBV28 and TRBJ2-5; 7 nucleotides agree with TRBD2. Germline lookup yields CDR1 MDHEN and CDR2 SYDVKM. V was pared by 5 bases and J by 3 bases, with 3 bases of the junction left unmatched. The CDR3 runs to 13 residues. As DNA, the CDR3 is TGTGCCAGCAGTCGGGGAGGGGAAGAGACCCAGTACTTC. Translated: CASSRGGEETQYF.

This chain links TRBV10-3 with TRBJ2-3; D gene unclear. The germline CDR1 and CDR2 sequences are ENHRY and SYGVKD. The CDR3 is 15 residues long. V was pared by 4 bases and J by 8 bases, with 19 bases between. The CDR3 DNA reads as TGTGCCATCAGTGCGACTGTTAATCGTTCGAGTACGCAGTATTTT. Translating gives CAISATVNRSSTQYF.

J is TRBJ2-1 and V is TRBV11-2; D remains ambiguous. CDR1 SGHAT and CDR2 FQNNGV come from the germline V gene. There are 15 residues in the CDR3. The V gene lost 0 bases and the J gene lost 10 bases, with 16 bases spanning the gap. The CDR3 DNA reads as TGTGCCAGCAGCTTAGACGTGACCCCTGCCTGGGAGCAGTTCTTC. This gives the protein CASSLDVTPAWEQFF.

V is TRBV2 and J is TRBJ1-5; possibly TRBD1 for D (6 bases). The germline V and J ends were trimmed by 6 bases and 4 bases, with 22 bases remaining between them. CDR1 SNHLY and CDR2 FYNNEI come from the germline V gene. This CDR3 is built from 17 residues. The CDR3 region has the DNA TGTGCCAGCAGAGCCACCCCCCAAGGGGGGGAAAATCAGCCCCAGCATTTT. Translation: CASRATPQGGENQPQHF. The full variable domain, with the rest looked up from reference TRBV2 and TRBJ1-5, is EPEVTQTPSHQVTQMGQEVILRCVPISNHLYFYWYRQILGQKVEFLVSFYNNEISEKSEIFDDQFSVERPDGSNFTLKIRSTKLEDSAMYFCASRATPQGGENQPQHFGDGTRLSIL.

The gene calls are TRBV7-9 and TRBJ2-7; 8 bases map to TRBD2. V trimming: 4 bases; J trimming: 0 bases; junction bases outside the gene matches: 11. The CDR3 runs 17 residues. Germline CDR1 reads SEHNR; CDR2 reads FQNEAQ (reference sequence). CDR3 protein: CASSSAGGVSHSYEQYF. The CDR3 DNA reads as TGTGCCAGCAGCTCGGCCGGGGGGGTTTCCCACTCCTACGAGCAGTACTTC.

The chain joins TRBV28 to TRBJ2-1; 8 nucleotides align to TRBD1. This CDR3 has 17 residues. Looked up from germline, CDR1 is MDHEN and CDR2 is SYDVKM. After removal of 5 bases from V and 7 bases from J, the junction contained 16 bases not matched to a gene. The DNA of the CDR3 is TGTGCCAGCAGTGCCCCAGGGGGCTATGTGAAGCGAAATGAGCAGTTCTTC. As protein: CASSAPGGYVKRNEQFF.

This clone was observed a single time. V gene TRBV2 combines with J gene TRBJ2-1; 9 nucleotides agree with TRBD1. The trim removed 1 base at V and 7 bases at J, leaving 5 bases unmatched. CDR3 length: 15 residues. The germline CDR1 and CDR2 sequences are SNHLY and FYNNEI. The CDR3 region is CASSEGRDRANEQFF. The CDR3 region has the DNA TGTGCCAGCAGTGAAGGCCGGGACAGGGCGAATGAGCAGTTCTTC.